The 22 T cell receptor beta chains below were found in one sample sequenced in a study of blood T cell repertoires in COVID-19. Measured with immunoSEQ multiplex PCR; TCRdb has only the in-frame clones, and not every one. The sample includes 150,000 to 200,000 clones, around 80% of them seen just once. Sequenced material: peripheral blood. The receptors were sampled from a woman older than 75 with active or convalescent COVID-19.

The chain employs TRBV2 and TRBJ2-1; D is undetermined. The V end lost 0 bases, the J end lost 4 bases, and 10 bases lay between the germline ends. The CDR3 has 15 residues. Germline-derived CDR1 and CDR2 are SNHLY and FYNNEI. The CDR3 loop is CASSEAGLTYNEQFF. Here the CDR3 DNA reads TGTGCCAGCAGTGAAGCGGGCCTAACATACAATGAGCAGTTCTTC.

This clone was detected only a few times. J is TRBJ1-2 and V is TRBV10-3; 11 bases fit TRBD1. Germline trimming cut 8 bases from V and 2 bases from J; bases unmatched to any gene: 7. This CDR3 has 15 residues. The V gene's germline CDR1 is ENHRY and CDR2 SYGVKD. The CDR3: CAIGSRTGGNYGYTF. CDR3 nucleotides: TGTGCCATCGGTTCCAGGACAGGGGGCAACTATGGCTACACCTTC.

This clone was observed a handful of times. The chain joins TRBV5-8 to TRBJ2-7; 7 bases fit TRBD1. J was trimmed by 6 bases and V by 1 base; bases with no gene match: 7. CDR3 length: 14 amino acids. Germline lookup yields CDR1 SGHTS and CDR2 YDEGEE. The DNA for the CDR3 is TGTGCCAGCAGCTTGCCCCAGACAGGGTCCGAGCAGTACTTC. Translating it yields CASSLPQTGSEQYF.

The rearrangement links TRBV7-9 to TRBJ2-3, with a tentative D call TRBD2 (5 bases). Trimming removed 5 bases at V and 3 bases at J, with 15 bases between. CDR3 length equals 15 residues. Germline-derived CDR1 and CDR2 are SEHNR and FQNEAQ (reference sequence). DNA for the CDR3: TGTGCCAGCAGCAGAGCGGTTGGTGGTACAGATACGCAGTATTTT. Its translation is CASSRAVGGTDTQYF.

V gene TRBV6-4 combines with J gene TRBJ1-4, with a possible D match to TRBD1 (5 bases). The ends were cut back, 6 bases at V and 0 bases at J, with 11 bases in the middle. Germline assignment: CDR1 MRHNA and CDR2 SNTAGT. CDR3 length equals 15 residues. The DNA for the CDR3 is TGTGCCAGCAGCTTAACGGGGGCAACTAATGAAAAACTGTTTTTT. This gives the protein CASSLTGATNEKLFF.

This chain connects TRBV5-1 to TRBJ1-3; D ambiguous. The germline V gene encodes CDR1 SGHRS and CDR2 YFSETQ. V was shortened by 5 bases and J by 0 bases, with 9 bases between the two germline ends. The CDR3 runs to 14 residues. The chain's CDR3 is CASRETFSGNTIYF. For the CDR3, the DNA is TGCGCCAGCAGAGAGACATTCTCTGGAAACACCATATATTTT.

The chain carries TRBV5-1 and TRBJ1-2; 10 bases line up with TRBD1. The CDR3 totals 16 residues. Germline V gives CDR1 SGHRS, CDR2 YFSETQ. Losses at the gene ends were 4 bases for V and 1 base for J; bases not matched to a gene: 7. Here the CDR3 DNA reads TGCGCCAGCAGCCGGACAGGGGGTGACAATAACTATGGCTACACCTTC. Translated, it gives CASSRTGGDNNYGYTF.

The genes are TRBV6-6 and TRBJ1-5; tentatively, D is TRBD1 (6 bases). Germline-derived CDR1 and CDR2 are MNHNY and SVGAGI (reference sequence). The CDR3 is made up of 15 amino acids. Trimming took off 2 bases at V and 4 bases at J, with 12 bases between the two ends. The CDR3 reads CASSYLMGANQPQHF. Written as DNA, the CDR3 is TGTGCCAGCAGTTACCTTATGGGGGCTAATCAGCCCCAGCATTTT.

The V gene is TRBV28, the J gene TRBJ2-7; 7 bases fit TRBD2. This CDR3 has 14 amino acids. Germline V gene data show CDR1 as MDHEN and CDR2 as SYDVKM. Trimming at V came to 2 bases and at J to 3 bases, leaving 4 bases not matched to a gene. The CDR3 is CASSLSGEYYEQYF. CDR3 sequence (DNA): TGTGCCAGCAGTTTAAGCGGGGAGTACTACGAGCAGTACTTC.

This clone has only one observation. The CDR3 DNA is TGTGCCAGCAGTTTCAGCCGGGGAAACTATGGCTACACCTTC. Its protein is CASSFSRGNYGYTF. The chain uses TRBV27 and TRBJ1-2, with D unresolved. The CDR3 totals 14 residues. Germline V gene sequence: CDR1 MNHEY, CDR2 SMNVEV (reference sequence). Trimming stripped 3 bases from V and 2 bases from J, with 10 bases between.

V usage is TRBV6-5 and J usage is TRBJ1-1; D is perhaps TRBD1 (5 bases). CDR3 size: 14 residues. The V end was cut by 2 bases, the J end by 5 bases, with 12 bases between. The germline V gene encodes CDR1 MNHEY and CDR2 SVGAGI. The CDR3 DNA reads TGTGCCAGCAGTTACAGGAGGGGAGAGACTGAAGCTTTCTTT. It codes for CASSYRRGETEAFF.

The gene calls are TRBV28 and TRBJ1-6; 9 nucleotides agree with TRBD1. The trim removed 3 bases at V and 10 bases at J, leaving 7 bases unmatched. Germline CDR1 MDHEN, CDR2 SYDVKM. The CDR3 loop spans 15 amino acids. This CDR3 reads CASSFETGGKSPLHF. The CDR3 region has the DNA TGTGCCAGCAGTTTCGAGACAGGGGGTAAATCACCCCTCCACTTT.

The chain combines TRBV4-2 with TRBJ2-1; 7 bases agree with TRBD2. The CDR3 has 16 residues. V lost 4 bases and J lost 0; bases outside the gene matches: 6. CDR1 is LGHNA, CDR2 YNFKEQ, per germline. The CDR3 is CASSRYGGSSYNEQFF. The DNA of the CDR3 is TGTGCCAGCAGCCGATACGGGGGGAGCTCCTACAATGAGCAGTTCTTC.

This chain joins TRBV7-2 and TRBJ1-3; D unresolved. Germline values: CDR1 SGHTA, CDR2 FQGNSA. The CDR3 length is 17 residues. Trimming removed 1 base from V and 0 bases from J, with 13 bases in between. CDR3 loop: CASSLGRGRSSGNTIYF. The CDR3 coding sequence is TGTGCCAGCAGCTTAGGCAGAGGCAGATCCTCTGGAAACACCATATATTTT. Based on the CDR3 plus reference TRBV7-2 and TRBJ1-3, the full variable domain is GAGVSQSPSNKVTEKGKDVELRCDPISGHTALYWYRQSLGQGLEFLIYFQGNSAPDKSGLPSDRFSAERTGGSVSTLTIQRTQQEDSAVYLCASSLGRGRSSGNTIYFGEGSWLTVV.

V is TRBV9 and J is TRBJ2-3; 7 bases agree with TRBD1. CDR1 SGDLS and CDR2 YYNGEE come from the germline V gene. The CDR3 contains 15 residues. Germline trimming cut 3 bases from V and 2 bases from J; bases unmatched to any gene: 6. The CDR3: CASSEPGQHTDTQYF. CDR3 nucleotide sequence: TGTGCCAGCAGCGAGCCGGGACAGCACACAGATACGCAGTATTTT.

CDR3 sequence reads: CASSSYQASDTQYF. The CDR3, as DNA: TGTGCCAGCAGCTCATACCAGGCATCAGATACGCAGTATTTT. The chain recombines TRBV11-2 with TRBJ2-3; D ambiguous. Germline-derived CDR1 and CDR2 are SGHAT and FQNNGV. CDR3 length: 14 amino acids. With 4 bases removed from V and 4 bases from J, the gap between germline ends came to 12 bases. The variable domain in full, with the rest retrieved from reference TRBV11-2 and TRBJ2-3, is EAGVAQSPRYKIIEKRQSVAFWCNPISGHATLYWYQQILGQGPKLLIQFQNNGVVDDSQLPKDRFSAERLKGVDSTLKIQPAKLEDSAVYLCASSSYQASDTQYFGPGTRLTVL.

This clone has just one count. The V call is TRBV27, the J call TRBJ2-2; 7 positions match TRBD1. V lost 5 bases to trimming and J lost 6 bases; unmatched junction nucleotides: 15. Looked up from germline, CDR1 is MNHEY and CDR2 is SMNVEV (reference sequence). This CDR3 contains 17 residues. CDR3 in amino acids: CASSASGTVVLAGELFF. The CDR3 DNA reads as TGTGCCAGCAGTGCGTCCGGGACAGTGGTGTTGGCCGGGGAGCTGTTTTTT.

The chain uses TRBV15 and TRBJ1-2, with D maybe TRBD1 (6 bases). Trimming removed 0 bases at V and 3 bases at J, with 8 bases between. The CDR3 covers 14 residues. Germline V gene data show CDR1 as LNHNV and CDR2 as YYDKDF (reference sequence). The CDR3 spells CATSREGGDYGYTF. DNA for the CDR3: TGTGCCACCAGCAGAGAAGGGGGGGACTATGGCTACACCTTC.

CDR3 sequence: CASRRGGDGEKLFF. Written as DNA, the CDR3 is TGTGCCAGCAGGAGAGGGGGGGACGGTGAAAAACTGTTTTTT. The rearrangement links TRBV2 to TRBJ1-4; weak D call: TRBD1 (6 bases). This CDR3 spans 14 amino acids. The V gene's germline CDR1 is SNHLY and CDR2 FYNNEI. Trimming stripped 6 bases from V and 7 bases from J, with 15 bases between.

The V call is TRBV5-1, the J call TRBJ2-1; D is unclear. V lost 10 bases to trimming and J lost 0 bases, with 14 bases between them. This CDR3 contains 14 residues. CDR1 and CDR2 from the germline V gene are SGHRS and YFSETQ. Here the CDR3 DNA reads TGCGCCTGCTCCCCAATAGTCTCCTACAATGAGCAGTTCTTC. It translates to CACSPIVSYNEQFF.

V gene TRBV27 combines with J gene TRBJ1-1; TRBD1 matches 9 bases. Trimming removed 3 bases from V and 2 bases from J; junction bases left unmatched: 10. Germline-derived CDR1 and CDR2 are MNHEY and SMNVEV (reference sequence). The CDR3 covers 17 residues. CDR3 protein: CASSFGTGFGPNTEAFF. The CDR3 DNA reads TGTGCCAGCAGTTTCGGGACAGGGTTCGGCCCAAACACTGAAGCTTTCTTT.

The chain recombines TRBV5-4 with TRBJ1-2, with 11 bases that match TRBD1. V lost 4 bases and J lost 7; bases outside the gene matches: 9. Per germline, CDR1 SGHNT and CDR2 YYREEE (reference sequence). The CDR3 totals 15 residues. The CDR3 DNA is TGTGCCAGCAGCGCCTGGACAGGGGGCAGTGGTGGCTACACCTTC. Protein sequence: CASSAWTGGSGGYTF.